This entry lists 4 T cell receptor beta chains sequenced from one sample in a study of patients and donors after allogeneic stem cell transplantation. TCRdb re-called the RT-PCR reads through MiXCR, storing one row per CDR3 protein. There are roughly 960,000 distinct CDR3 sequences in the sample; about a sixth occur only once, and approximately 5.9% lies in the top ten. Material: blood, either unsorted or a sorted T cell fraction (not recorded which). Receptors originate from a human donor who was either an allogeneic HSCT recipient or a stem cell or donor lymphocyte infusion donor (not recorded which). It is not recorded whose cells these are; they may come from a transplant donor.

About this clonotype itself: Sequence at one end of the junction differs from germline and may be a read error. This chain links TRBV7-9 with TRBJ1-1; D gene uncertain. This CDR3 contains 8 residues. Per the germline V gene, CDR1 is SEHNR and CDR2 is FQNEAQ (reference sequence). CDR3 coding DNA: TGTGCCAGCAGTCCCCCACTTTTC. Translating gives CASSPPLF.

This clonotype occurred a few times. This sequence joins TRBV27 and TRBJ2-1; 14 nucleotides line up with TRBD2. The trim removed 5 bases at V and 10 bases at J, leaving 10 bases unmatched. Germline V gene sequence: CDR1 MNHEY, CDR2 SMNVEV (reference sequence). The CDR3 totals 16 residues. This CDR3 is CASSDQGLAGVREQFF. The CDR3 region has the DNA TGTGCCAGCAGTGATCAGGGACTAGCGGGAGTCAGGGAGCAGTTCTTC.

This clonotype was observed a handful of times. The chain recombines TRBV20-1 with TRBJ1-1; D is unresolved. CDR3 length equals 17 residues. V lost 3 bases and J 0 bases, leaving 20 bases between the germline ends. CDR1 and CDR2 (germline): DFQATT, SNEGSKA (reference sequence). In DNA form, the CDR3 reads TGCAGTGCTAGTGACTTTTATTCCACCATCATGAACACTGAAGCTTTCTTT. Translating it yields CSASDFYSTIMNTEAFF.

The chain has TRBV7-2 and TRBJ1-4, with D possibly TRBD1 on 6 matching bases. Germline CDR1 SGHTA, CDR2 FQGNSA. V lost 4 bases and J lost 5, with 14 bases in between. The CDR3 has 15 residues. The CDR3, as DNA: TGTGCCAGCAGCTCTTCACAGGGACGGAATGAAAAACTGTTTTTT. Its protein is CASSSSQGRNEKLFF.